This T cell receptor (beta chain) was captured in a study of blood T cell repertoires in COVID-19. Turning to the study itself: From the United States, Italy and Spain came samples of acute and convalescent COVID-19.

Per the original data handling: Estimated nucleated cell counts came from reference gene primer amplification. The protocol was immunoSEQ multiplex PCR, while the TCRdb copy is restricted to in-frame clones and leaves out a portion. D and trimming were read from the DNA, whereas the V and J calls and clone size are those reported in that table. The data show around 100,000 clones, more than 80% seen once. The CDR3 length is 14 residues. Trimming took off 8 bases at V and 6 bases at J, with 19 bases between the two ends. Germline CDR1 and CDR2: SNHLY and FYNNEI. The sequence derives from a woman older than 75 with acute or convalescent COVID-19. The specimen sequenced was peripheral blood. This chain connects TRBV2 to TRBJ1-2; TRBD1 is a possible D gene (5 bases). This chain's CDR3 is CASYGGRASHGYTF. The CDR3 nucleotides are TGTGCCAGCTACGGTGGCAGGGCTTCTCATGGCTACACCTTC.